Listed below are T cell receptor beta chains from one sample, sequenced in a study of early T cells in non-severe SARS-CoV-2 infection. Each CDR3 protein gets one entry after TCRdb re-called the 5' RACE reads with MiXCR. The sample has 68,000 or so distinct CDR3 sequences, more than 10% seen once. Input material: whole blood. The receptors were sampled from an adult who was a healthcare worker with PCR-confirmed SARS-CoV-2 infection or an uninfected control (not recorded which). CDR3s include the opening cysteine and the closing phenylalanine or tryptophan. A D gene is named only where the DNA matches it firmly. For some rows the clone size is stated as once, few or many, or as a class when expanded; others skip it.

J gene: TRBJ2-3
clone size: many
V gene: TRBV3-1
D gene: NA
CDR3 protein: CASSLRSTDTQYF
CDR3 DNA: TGTGCCAGCAGCCTCCGAAGCACAGATACGCAGTATTTT

J gene: TRBJ1-6
clone size: few
V gene: TRBV3-1
D gene: NA
CDR3 protein: CASSQEASPLHF
CDR3 DNA: TGTGCCAGCAGCCAAGAAGCCTCACCCCTCCACTTT

J gene: TRBJ2-7
clone size: NA
V gene: TRBV11-2
D gene: TRBD2
CDR3 protein: CASSLGILAGSSYEQYF
CDR3 DNA: TGTGCCAGCAGCTTAGGGATACTAGCGGGGAGCTCCTACGAGCAGTACTTC

J gene: TRBJ2-2
clone size: NA
V gene: TRBV6-4
D gene: NA
CDR3 protein: CASSDSDRGGELFF
CDR3 DNA: TGTGCCAGCAGTGACTCTGATCGCGGCGGGGAGCTGTTTTTT

J gene: TRBJ2-7
clone size: many
V gene: TRBV6-5
D gene: NA
CDR3 protein: CASSYSATLSWEQYF
CDR3 DNA: TGTGCCAGCAGTTACTCAGCAACCCTATCGTGGGAGCAGTACTTC

J gene: TRBJ1-6
clone size: many
V gene: TRBV19
D gene: NA
CDR3 protein: CASSILSQAPLHF
CDR3 DNA: TGTGCCAGTAGTATCCTATCGCAGGCACCCCTCCATTTT

J gene: TRBJ1-1
clone size: few
V gene: TRBV29-1
D gene: NA
CDR3 protein: CSTRTGNTEAFF
CDR3 DNA: TGCAGCACGCGGACCGGTAACACTGAAGCTTTCTTT

J gene: TRBJ2-3
clone size: NA
V gene: TRBV29-1
D gene: NA
CDR3 protein: CSVAFSRQGRTDTQYF
CDR3 DNA: TGCAGCGTTGCGTTCTCCCGGCAGGGTCGCACAGATACGCAGTATTTT

J gene: TRBJ2-1
clone size: NA
V gene: TRBV6-6
D gene: TRBD1
CDR3 protein: CASNPGDRAHNEQFF
CDR3 DNA: TGTGCCAGCAACCCAGGGGACAGGGCCCACAATGAGCAGTTCTTC

J gene: TRBJ2-7
clone size: many
V gene: TRBV27
D gene: NA
CDR3 protein: CASSFLGSLGYEQYF
CDR3 DNA: TGTGCCAGCAGTTTCTTGGGGTCATTAGGATACGAGCAGTACTTC

J gene: TRBJ1-1
clone size: medium-sized
V gene: TRBV9
D gene: TRBD1
CDR3 protein: CASSEGQRNTEAFF
CDR3 DNA: TGTGCCAGCAGCGAGGGACAGAGGAACACTGAAGCTTTCTTT

J gene: TRBJ2-5
clone size: many
V gene: TRBV6-5
D gene: NA
CDR3 protein: CASSFVNQETQYF
CDR3 DNA: TGTGCCAGCAGTTTCGTCAACCAAGAGACCCAGTACTTC

J gene: TRBJ1-2
clone size: many
V gene: TRBV30
D gene: NA
CDR3 protein: CAWNGKPEGGYTF
CDR3 DNA: TGTGCCTGGAACGGCAAGCCCGAAGGTGGCTACACCTTC

J gene: TRBJ2-1
clone size: NA
V gene: TRBV7-9
D gene: TRBD2
CDR3 protein: CASSLVAATSGYNEQFF
CDR3 DNA: TGTGCCAGCAGCTTAGTGGCCGCGACTAGCGGTTACAATGAGCAGTTCTTC

J gene: TRBJ2-5
clone size: few
V gene: TRBV7-9
D gene: NA
CDR3 protein: CASSSLRETQYF
CDR3 DNA: TGTGCCAGCAGCTCGCTAAGAGAGACCCAGTACTTC

J gene: TRBJ1-2
clone size: many
V gene: TRBV5-6
D gene: TRBD1
CDR3 protein: CASSFGQGAMSGYTF
CDR3 DNA: TGTGCCAGCAGCTTCGGCCAGGGGGCGATGAGTGGCTACACCTTC

J gene: TRBJ2-5
clone size: many
V gene: TRBV20-1
D gene: TRBD2
CDR3 protein: CSARSQGSSGGLQETQYF
CDR3 DNA: TGCAGTGCTAGGAGTCAGGGCTCCAGCGGGGGCCTCCAAGAGACCCAGTACTTC

J gene: TRBJ2-1
clone size: few
V gene: TRBV4-2
D gene: TRBD2
CDR3 protein: CASSQRSGGAYNEQFF
CDR3 DNA: TGTGCCAGCAGCCAGAGAAGCGGGGGGGCCTACAATGAGCAGTTCTTC

J gene: TRBJ2-6
clone size: few
V gene: TRBV19
D gene: TRBD1
CDR3 protein: CASSTRGPSGANVLTF
CDR3 DNA: TGTGCCAGTAGTACCAGGGGGCCCTCTGGGGCCAACGTCCTGACTTTC

J gene: TRBJ2-7
clone size: NA
V gene: TRBV5-1
D gene: TRBD2
CDR3 protein: CASSPPGVAGGSYEQYF
CDR3 DNA: TGCGCCAGCAGCCCCCCGGGGGTAGCGGGGGGCTCCTACGAGCAGTACTTC

J gene: TRBJ1-1
clone size: many
V gene: TRBV27
D gene: NA
CDR3 protein: CASSPQQFNTEAFF
CDR3 DNA: TGTGCCAGCAGCCCTCAGCAGTTTAACACTGAAGCTTTCTTT

J gene: TRBJ1-4
clone size: NA
V gene: TRBV6-5
D gene: NA
CDR3 protein: CASSTRPRGEKLFF
CDR3 DNA: TGTGCCAGCAGTACCCGGCCCAGGGGTGAAAAACTGTTTTTT

J gene: TRBJ2-1
clone size: few
V gene: TRBV20-1
D gene: TRBD2
CDR3 protein: CSASSSGGPSYNEQFF
CDR3 DNA: TGCAGTGCTAGTTCCAGCGGGGGGCCCTCCTACAATGAGCAGTTCTTC

J gene: TRBJ2-3
clone size: many
V gene: TRBV3-1
D gene: TRBD2
CDR3 protein: CASRPTAGGADTQYF
CDR3 DNA: TGTGCCAGCAGACCCACAGCGGGGGGAGCAGATACGCAGTATTTT

J gene: TRBJ2-2
clone size: NA
V gene: TRBV12-3/TRBV12-4
D gene: NA
CDR3 protein: CASRTPNVGTGELFF
CDR3 DNA: TGTGCCAGCAGAACTCCTAATGTGGGCACCGGGGAGCTGTTTTTT

J gene: TRBJ2-1
clone size: few
V gene: TRBV29-1
D gene: NA
CDR3 protein: CSVGGNEQFF
CDR3 DNA: TGCAGCGTTGGGGGCAATGAGCAGTTCTTC

J gene: TRBJ2-7
clone size: few
V gene: TRBV10-1
D gene: NA
CDR3 protein: CASSEGSPAYEQYF
CDR3 DNA: TGCGCCAGCAGTGAGGGTTCGCCCGCCTACGAGCAGTACTTC

J gene: TRBJ2-3
clone size: NA
V gene: TRBV7-8
D gene: TRBD2
CDR3 protein: CASSPPSGGITDTQYF
CDR3 DNA: TGTGCCAGCAGCCCCCCTAGCGGGGGAATCACAGATACGCAGTATTTT

J gene: TRBJ1-5
clone size: few
V gene: TRBV12-3/TRBV12-4
D gene: NA
CDR3 protein: CASTFSNQPQHF
CDR3 DNA: TGTGCCAGCACCTTTAGCAATCAGCCCCAGCATTTT

J gene: TRBJ1-2
clone size: NA
V gene: TRBV27
D gene: TRBD1
CDR3 protein: CASSLRAGQGAPSNYGYTF
CDR3 DNA: TGTGCCAGCAGTTTACGCGCGGGACAGGGAGCCCCCAGTAACTATGGCTACACCTTC

J gene: TRBJ1-6
clone size: few
V gene: TRBV11-2
D gene: NA
CDR3 protein: CASSFRTANSPLHF
CDR3 DNA: TGTGCCAGCAGCTTCAGGACAGCCAATTCACCCCTCCACTTT

J gene: TRBJ1-1
clone size: many
V gene: TRBV7-9
D gene: NA
CDR3 protein: CASSLNLGGNEAFF
CDR3 DNA: TGTGCCAGCAGCTTAAATCTGGGCGGAAATGAAGCTTTCTTT

J gene: TRBJ1-2
clone size: few
V gene: TRBV2
D gene: NA
CDR3 protein: CASSVLVGYTF
CDR3 DNA: TGTGCCAGCTCCGTCTTGGTGGGCTACACCTTC

J gene: TRBJ2-1
clone size: NA
V gene: TRBV5-1
D gene: TRBD2
CDR3 protein: CASSTLAGGPSEQFF
CDR3 DNA: TGCGCCAGCAGCACACTAGCGGGGGGGCCGTCTGAGCAGTTCTTC

J gene: TRBJ1-4
clone size: NA
V gene: TRBV10-3
D gene: TRBD1
CDR3 protein: CAISASDRPNEKLFF
CDR3 DNA: TGTGCCATCAGTGCCTCGGACAGGCCGAATGAAAAACTGTTTTTT

J gene: TRBJ1-1
clone size: NA
V gene: TRBV20-1
D gene: NA
CDR3 protein: CSATRAGYTEAFF
CDR3 DNA: TGCAGTGCTACAAGAGCAGGGTACACTGAAGCTTTCTTT

J gene: TRBJ2-5
clone size: few
V gene: TRBV20-1
D gene: NA
CDR3 protein: CSARGSLYQETQYF
CDR3 DNA: TGCAGTGCTAGAGGGAGCCTCTACCAAGAGACCCAGTACTTC

J gene: TRBJ1-5
clone size: many
V gene: TRBV12-3/TRBV12-4
D gene: TRBD1
CDR3 protein: CASSIDRGADQPQHF
CDR3 DNA: TGTGCCAGCAGTATCGACAGGGGCGCGGATCAGCCCCAGCATTTT

J gene: TRBJ2-1
clone size: few
V gene: TRBV19
D gene: TRBD2
CDR3 protein: CASRRGLAGYNEQFF
CDR3 DNA: TGTGCCAGTAGGAGGGGACTAGCGGGGTACAATGAGCAGTTCTTC

J gene: TRBJ2-3
clone size: NA
V gene: TRBV3-1
D gene: TRBD2
CDR3 protein: CASSQDSGGSGTQYF
CDR3 DNA: TGTGCCAGCAGCCAAGACAGCGGGGGGTCTGGTACGCAGTATTTT

J gene: TRBJ1-1
clone size: few
V gene: TRBV7-9
D gene: NA
CDR3 protein: CASSHRWAENTEAFF
CDR3 DNA: TGTGCCAGCAGCCATCGGTGGGCTGAGAACACTGAAGCTTTCTTT

J gene: TRBJ1-1
clone size: NA
V gene: TRBV6-5
D gene: NA
CDR3 protein: CASSYGRGRNEAFF
CDR3 DNA: TGTGCCAGCAGTTACGGACGGGGGCGAAATGAAGCTTTCTTT

J gene: TRBJ1-1
clone size: NA
V gene: TRBV7-9
D gene: TRBD1
CDR3 protein: CASSRDRGNMNTEAFF
CDR3 DNA: TGTGCCAGCAGCCGTGACAGGGGTAATATGAACACTGAAGCTTTCTTT

J gene: TRBJ1-3
clone size: NA
V gene: TRBV6-1
D gene: TRBD1
CDR3 protein: CASSARTGDKNTIYF
CDR3 DNA: TGTGCCAGCAGTGCTCGGACAGGAGACAAAAACACCATATATTTT

J gene: TRBJ1-1
clone size: NA
V gene: TRBV10-3
D gene: NA
CDR3 protein: CAISEWLNTEAFF
CDR3 DNA: TGTGCCATCAGTGAGTGGTTGAACACTGAAGCTTTCTTT

J gene: TRBJ2-7
clone size: NA
V gene: TRBV5-1
D gene: TRBD1
CDR3 protein: CASSLQPGQGSYEQYF
CDR3 DNA: TGCGCCAGCAGCCTCCAACCGGGACAGGGCTCCTACGAGCAGTACTTC

J gene: TRBJ1-1
clone size: many
V gene: TRBV7-6
D gene: TRBD1
CDR3 protein: CASSSTTGDTEAFF
CDR3 DNA: TGTGCCAGCAGCTCGACGACAGGGGACACTGAAGCTTTCTTT

J gene: TRBJ2-5
clone size: few
V gene: TRBV25-1
D gene: NA
CDR3 protein: CASSGPTKGTQYF
CDR3 DNA: TGTGCCAGCAGTGGCCCAACTAAGGGGACCCAGTACTTC

J gene: TRBJ2-7
clone size: NA
V gene: TRBV5-1
D gene: TRBD1
CDR3 protein: CASSAFPGGDEQYF
CDR3 DNA: TGCGCCAGCAGCGCGTTTCCAGGGGGCGACGAGCAGTACTTC

J gene: TRBJ2-3
clone size: NA
V gene: TRBV6-2/TRBV6-3
D gene: NA
CDR3 protein: CASSYSSGYTDTQYF
CDR3 DNA: TGTGCCAGCAGTTACTCGTCGGGCTACACAGATACGCAGTATTTT

J gene: TRBJ2-1
clone size: NA
V gene: TRBV6-6
D gene: NA
CDR3 protein: CASSYSKLDRGYNEQFF
CDR3 DNA: TGTGCCAGCAGTTACTCGAAACTGGACAGAGGTTACAATGAGCAGTTCTTC

J gene: TRBJ2-5
clone size: few
V gene: TRBV18
D gene: NA
CDR3 protein: CASSPPNALSKTQYF
CDR3 DNA: TGTGCCAGCTCACCACCGAACGCCCTAAGTAAGACCCAGTACTTC

J gene: TRBJ1-5
clone size: many
V gene: TRBV30
D gene: NA
CDR3 protein: CAWTGGRGAEDQPQHF
CDR3 DNA: TGTGCCTGGACCGGCGGCCGGGGGGCGGAAGATCAGCCCCAGCATTTT

J gene: TRBJ2-3
clone size: once
V gene: TRBV11-2
D gene: TRBD2
CDR3 protein: CASSLIAGGRTDAQYF
CDR3 DNA: TGTGCCAGCAGCCTTATAGCGGGGGGGAGGACAGATGCGCAGTATTTT

J gene: TRBJ2-1
clone size: few
V gene: TRBV20-1
D gene: NA
CDR3 protein: CSATTLEDHSYNEQFF
CDR3 DNA: TGCAGTGCTACTACTTTGGAGGACCATTCCTACAATGAGCAGTTCTTC

J gene: TRBJ2-1
clone size: few
V gene: TRBV5-1
D gene: TRBD2
CDR3 protein: CASSLKLRGGSTNEQFF
CDR3 DNA: TGCGCCAGCAGCTTGAAACTGCGGGGGGGCTCTACGAATGAGCAGTTCTTC

J gene: TRBJ1-4
clone size: few
V gene: TRBV6-6
D gene: NA
CDR3 protein: CASSSVAVEKLFF
CDR3 DNA: TGTGCCAGCAGTTCTGTTGCGGTTGAAAAACTGTTTTTT

J gene: TRBJ2-7
clone size: few
V gene: TRBV7-6
D gene: TRBD2
CDR3 protein: CASSLPAGGVYEQYF
CDR3 DNA: TGTGCCAGCAGCTTACCGGCGGGGGGGGTCTACGAGCAGTACTTC

J gene: TRBJ1-5
clone size: many
V gene: TRBV5-6
D gene: NA
CDR3 protein: CASSLAHQPQHF
CDR3 DNA: TGTGCCAGCAGCTTGGCCCATCAGCCCCAGCATTTT

J gene: TRBJ2-7
clone size: many
V gene: TRBV28
D gene: NA
CDR3 protein: CASSSSLLLEQYF
CDR3 DNA: TGTGCCAGCAGTTCCTCCCTTTTGTTAGAGCAGTACTTC